A single sample is the source of the 23 T cell receptor beta chains below, sequenced in a study of identical twins (TCRdb year 2016). The method behind the library was 5' RACE. Sequencing took place on an Illumina HiSeq 2000. TCRdb reworked the public reads: Q25 trimming with fastp, MiXCR clone assembly, productive beta chains retained. Every distinct CDR3 protein forms one entry, paired with its most common genes and DNA. The sample table lists approximately 600,000 distinct CDR3 sequences, about 7.1% of them with a count of one. The ten largest clones represent 1.5% to 2% of the sample. The same specimen was also included in a second study, on yellow fever vaccine responses in identical twins.

The sequencing sample was made of PBMCs. These receptors all come from a woman aged 18-29 years in good health.

This clonotype showed up just a few times. V is TRBV7-9 and J is TRBJ2-2; 9 nucleotides align to TRBD2. Germline loops: CDR1 SEHNR, CDR2 FQNEAQ (reference sequence). The CDR3 spans 17 residues. V lost 8 bases to trimming and J lost 5 bases; unmatched junction nucleotides: 15. The CDR3 reads CASLWDSWGLATGELFF. For the CDR3, the DNA is TGTGCCAGCCTGTGGGACAGTTGGGGACTAGCTACCGGGGAGCTGTTTTTT.

This clonotype was counted ten times or more. J is TRBJ2-3 and V is TRBV11-1; D possibly corresponds to TRBD1 (6 bases). Germline loops: CDR1 SGHAT, CDR2 FQDESV (reference sequence). V dropped 5 bases and J dropped 1 base, with 13 bases sitting between them. The CDR3 loop spans 15 amino acids. CDR3 bases: TGTGCCAGCAGCCGGGACATACGGGGCACAGATACGCAGTATTTT. This sequence encodes CASSRDIRGTDTQYF.

This clonotype has just a few counts. This chain links TRBV3-1 with TRBJ2-3, with 11 nucleotides matching TRBD2. After removal of 4 bases from V and 4 bases from J, the junction contained 4 bases not matched to a gene. Germline loops: CDR1 LGHDT, CDR2 YNNKEL (reference sequence). This CDR3 has 15 residues. The CDR3 region has the DNA TGTGCCAGCAGCCCTAGCGGGGGGCTGGCAGATACGCAGTATTTT. Protein sequence: CASSPSGGLADTQYF.

This clonotype was detected ten times or more. The rearrangement joins TRBV20-1 to TRBJ2-7; 8 positions agree with TRBD2. Germline assignment: CDR1 DFQATT and CDR2 SNEGSKA (reference sequence). This CDR3 region has 13 residues. The V gene end was trimmed by 5 bases and the J gene end by 2 bases; junction bases not matched to a gene: 5. The CDR3 reads CSAATGGTYEQYF. Written as DNA, the CDR3 is TGCAGTGCTGCCACGGGAGGGACCTACGAGCAGTACTTC.

The chain combines TRBV10-3 with TRBJ2-1; 9 bases line up with TRBD2. The CDR3 loop spans 16 amino acids. Looked up from germline, CDR1 is ENHRY and CDR2 is SYGVKD. Germline trimming cut 0 bases from V and 7 bases from J; bases unmatched to any gene: 7. CDR3 protein: CAISESGAGGLNEQFF. The DNA for the CDR3 is TGTGCCATCAGTGAGTCGGGTGCGGGGGGGCTTAATGAGCAGTTCTTC.

This chain joins TRBV10-3 and TRBJ1-4; D is undetermined. Trimming removed 10 bases at V and 1 base at J, with 10 bases between. This CDR3 region has 13 residues. CDR1 and CDR2 (germline): ENHRY, SYGVKD. The CDR3 loop is CATIGETNEKLFF. In DNA, the CDR3 is TGTGCCACGATCGGGGAAACTAATGAAAAACTGTTTTTT.

This clonotype was seen at least ten times. The chain couples TRBV12-3 or TRBV12-4 to TRBJ2-2; a weak D match, TRBD1 (6 bases). V was cut by 3 bases and J by 4 bases, with 15 bases left in between. This CDR3 is built from 16 residues. The CDR3 DNA is TGTGCCAGCAGTTTTTTGTGGGGGCGCGTCACCGGGGAGCTGTTTTTT. This codes for CASSFLWGRVTGELFF.

This clonotype came up many times. This rearrangement joins TRBV5-5 to TRBJ2-7; 9 bases fit TRBD1. With 4 bases clipped from V and 2 bases from J, the junction kept 10 bases outside the gene matches. There are 16 residues in the CDR3. Germline CDR1 SGHKS, CDR2 YYEKEE (reference sequence). The DNA of the CDR3 is TGTGCCAGCAGCGTGACCTTGCGGACAGGGGCCTACGAGCAGTACTTC. Residues: CASSVTLRTGAYEQYF.

This clonotype was recorded many times. This sequence joins TRBV7-8 and TRBJ2-1; D unclear. The germline gives CDR1 SGHVS, CDR2 FQNEAQ. This CDR3 is 17 amino acids long. V lost 1 base and J lost 2, with 15 bases in between. The CDR3 DNA sequence: TGTGCCAGCAGCTTAGTTACGAGACCCCAAGCCTACAATGAGCAGTTCTTC. Protein product: CASSLVTRPQAYNEQFF.

J is TRBJ2-7 and V is TRBV3-1; D is unclear. This CDR3 spans 14 amino acids. Germline assignment: CDR1 LGHDT and CDR2 YNNKEL (reference sequence). V lost 1 base and J lost 5, with 12 bases in between. The CDR3 coding sequence is TGTGCCAGCAGCCAAGGTTACGGGCTTGACGAGCAGTACGTC. Translation: CASSQGYGLDEQYV.

The gene calls are TRBV5-1 and TRBJ2-7, with 9 positions matching TRBD1. The V gene end was trimmed by 0 bases and the J gene end by 7 bases; junction bases not matched to a gene: 8. Germline CDR1 SGHRS, CDR2 YFSETQ. This CDR3 spans 15 amino acids. CDR3 bases: TGCGCCAGCAGCTTGGTTACAGGGGGCTCTGGGGAGCAGTACTTC. Translating gives CASSLVTGGSGEQYF.

The sample holds many counts of this clonotype. This chain joins TRBV3-1 and TRBJ1-2, with D tentatively TRBD1 (5 bases). The V end was cut by 0 bases, the J end by 8 bases, with 16 bases between. CDR1 is LGHDT, CDR2 YNNKEL, per germline (reference sequence). CDR3 length: 15 residues. Written as DNA, the CDR3 is TGTGCCAGCAGCCAAGAAGGGCAGGGAATATCGGGCTACACCTTC. The encoded protein is CASSQEGQGISGYTF.

J is TRBJ2-3 and V is TRBV5-1; D remains ambiguous. CDR1 is SGHRS and CDR2 is YFSETQ in the germline V gene. CDR3 length: 16 residues. The V and J ends lost 0 bases and 0 bases respectively, with 11 bases between them. For the CDR3, the DNA is TGCGCCAGCAGCTTGGTAGGATCTTCTAGCACAGATACGCAGTATTTT. It encodes CASSLVGSSSTDTQYF.

The chain is built from TRBV6-1 and TRBJ2-3; D gene unclear. The CDR3 is 15 residues long. The germline gives CDR1 MNHNS, CDR2 SASEGT. V was clipped by 1 base and J by 2 bases, with 10 bases between them. The CDR3 coding sequence is TGTGCCAGCAGTGAAGATGGCGGAACCACAGATACGCAGTATTTT. Protein product: CASSEDGGTTDTQYF.

This clonotype came up a few times. The J gene is TRBJ2-5, the V gene TRBV29-1; a weak D match, TRBD1 (5 bases). The CDR3 runs 12 residues. With 4 bases removed from V and 3 bases from J, the gap between germline ends came to 9 bases. From germline, CDR1 is SQVTM and CDR2 ANQGSEA. This CDR3 is CSVVSREETQYF. The CDR3 DNA reads as TGCAGCGTTGTATCCAGGGAAGAGACCCAGTACTTC.

This clonotype has a count of ten or more. The chain joins TRBV11-2 to TRBJ2-2; D may correspond to TRBD1 or TRBD2 (6 bases each). Between the trimmed V and J ends, which lost 3 bases and 4 bases, there was a span of 12 bases. Germline V CDR1 and CDR2: SGHAT, FQNNGV. This CDR3 is built from 15 residues. The CDR3 reads CASSFRGPGTGELFF. The CDR3 DNA reads as TGTGCCAGCAGCTTTCGGGGGCCGGGCACCGGGGAGCTGTTTTTT.

V is TRBV20-1 and J is TRBJ2-3, with a weak D call TRBD1 (6 bases). This CDR3 contains 16 residues. Trimming shortened V by 0 bases and J by 0 bases, and 13 bases separated the two germline ends. Germline assignment: CDR1 DFQATT and CDR2 SNEGSKA (reference sequence). CDR3 coding DNA: TGCAGTGCTAGAGATTACGGGACACCTAGCACAGATACGCAGTATTTT. This encodes CSARDYGTPSTDTQYF.

This clonotype was counted only a few times. The chain joins TRBV12-3 or TRBV12-4 to TRBJ2-5, with D perhaps TRBD2 (5 bases). This CDR3 has 14 amino acids. V shed 7 bases and J shed 5 bases, with 17 bases lying between them. The chain's CDR3 is CASNRGDWMETQYF. The CDR3 bases are TGTGCCAGCAACCGGGGTGACTGGATGGAGACCCAGTACTTC.

This clonotype showed up many times. CDR3 nucleotides: TGCAGCGTAAGATTCCTCCGGGACAGCAATTACAATGAGCAGTTCTTC. Protein product: CSVRFLRDSNYNEQFF. The rearrangement links TRBV29-1 to TRBJ2-1, with 7 nucleotides matching TRBD1. CDR3 length equals 16 residues. The J segment lost 4 bases and the V segment lost 6 bases, leaving 15 bases of the junction unmatched. Germline values: CDR1 SQVTM, CDR2 ANQGSEA.

V is TRBV29-1 and J is TRBJ2-4; D not resolved. This CDR3 is 15 amino acids long. Trimming shortened V by 0 bases and J by 0 bases, and 9 bases separated the two germline ends. Germline assignment: CDR1 SQVTM and CDR2 ANQGSEA. This CDR3 reads CSVEEVWAAKNIQYF. CDR3 DNA: TGCAGCGTTGAAGAGGTTTGGGCAGCCAAAAACATTCAGTACTTC.

The rearrangement links TRBV24-1 to TRBJ1-5; D perhaps matches TRBD1 (6 bases). The CDR3 length is 15 residues. CDR1 and CDR2 (germline): KGHDR, SFDVKD. V was trimmed by 9 bases and J by 2 bases, leaving 16 bases between them. The chain's CDR3 is CATGGGGSGNQPQHF. CDR3 DNA: TGTGCCACCGGAGGGGGGGGGTCGGGCAATCAGCCCCAGCATTTT.

The V gene is TRBV23-1, the J gene TRBJ2-7; 11 nucleotides line up with TRBD1. TRBV23-1 is identified as an open reading frame with a role that is uncertain. V was pared by 6 bases and J by 3 bases, with 10 bases of the junction left unmatched. The CDR3 sequence is 16 residues long. The CDR3 DNA reads as TGCGCCAGCAGAACCTTCCGGGACAGGGGGATCTACGAGCAGTACGTC. Its protein product is CASRTFRDRGIYEQYV.

This clonotype was observed many times. V and J are TRBV29-1 and TRBJ2-5, with D possibly TRBD1 on 6 matching bases. The germline V and J ends were trimmed by 2 bases and 6 bases, with 13 bases remaining between them. Germline V lookup: CDR1 SQVTM, CDR2 ANQGSEA. There are 13 residues in the CDR3. The CDR3 nucleotides are TGCAGCGTTGAACTACAGGGTGTTAAGACCCAGTACTTC. Protein product: CSVELQGVKTQYF.